The 12 T cell receptor beta chains below were found in one sample sequenced in a study of vaccination and CD4 T cells after COVID-19. CD4+ T cells that had been cultured provided DNA sequenced with the Oncomine TCR Beta short-read assay. TCRdb called the PCR reads again in MiXCR, with one record for every CDR3 protein. This table holds about 11,000 distinct CDR3 sequences, approximately 53% found once. Described treatment: roughly 10-day PBMC culture with coronavirus spike peptide pools or control peptides (ViraFEST assay). No cognate antigen is known for these TCRs. Sequenced: CD4+ T cells from blood, cultured in vitro. These TCRs come from a human donor who had recovered from COVID-19.

This clonotype was counted between two and nine times. The chain recombines TRBV7-3 with TRBJ2-2, with 12 bases identical to TRBD2. CDR3 size: 17 residues. Trimming at V came to 0 bases and at J to 4 bases, leaving 3 bases not matched to a gene. Germline V CDR1 and CDR2: SGHTA, FQGTGA. CDR3 DNA sequence: TGTGCCAGCAGCTTAACTACTAGCGGGAGGAGCACCGGGGAGCTGTTTTTT. Amino acids: CASSLTTSGRSTGELFF.

This chain links TRBV7-9 with TRBJ2-5; D call uncertain. This CDR3 has 14 residues. The V and J ends lost 3 bases and 4 bases respectively, with 12 bases between them. The V gene's germline CDR1 is SEHNR and CDR2 FQNEAQ (reference sequence). The CDR3 DNA is TGTGCCAGCAGCTTCTCGCCCGCCGGAGAGACCCAGTACTTC. Translation gives CASSFSPAGETQYF.

This chain connects TRBV29-1 to TRBJ2-5, with 8 bases lining up with TRBD2. J gave up 5 bases and V 7 bases, and 12 bases lay outside the gene matches. The length of the CDR3 is 14 residues. Germline assignment: CDR1 SQVTM and CDR2 ANQGSEA. The CDR3 loop reads CSADGRAGGETQYF. DNA of the CDR3: TGCAGCGCCGATGGTAGGGCGGGAGGCGAGACCCAGTACTTC.

The chain links TRBV12-3 or TRBV12-4 to TRBJ1-6; the D gene is possibly TRBD1 (5 bases). CDR3 length: 14 residues. The ends were cut back, 3 bases at V and 7 bases at J, with 10 bases in the middle. This CDR3 is CASSFQGGNSPLHF. The CDR3 DNA is TGTGCCAGCAGTTTTCAGGGAGGGAATTCACCCCTCCACTTT.

The chain uses TRBV29-1 and TRBJ2-5; no clear D. This CDR3 has 11 amino acids. Trimming pared 4 bases from V and 3 bases from J, leaving 6 bases between. The V gene's germline CDR1 is SQVTM and CDR2 ANQGSEA. DNA of the CDR3: TGCAGCGTTGTCGGAGAAGAGACCCAGTACTTC. Translated, it gives CSVVGEETQYF. The full variable domain, rest sourced from reference TRBV29-1 and TRBJ2-5, is SAVISQKPSRDICQRGTSLTIQCQVDSQVTMMFWYRQQPGQSLTLIATANQGSEATYESGFVIDKFPISRPNLTFSTLTVSNMSPEDSSIYLCSVVGEETQYFGPGTRLLVL.

This clonotype was counted between two and nine times. This chain connects TRBV29-1 to TRBJ1-2; TRBD1 aligns across 7 bases. Germline V gene lookup returns CDR1 SQVTM and CDR2 ANQGSEA. The CDR3 is made up of 17 amino acids. After removal of 4 bases from V and 2 bases from J, the junction contained 16 bases not matched to a gene. Here the CDR3 DNA reads TGCAGCGTTGTAGGGTATCGCCGGGACAGACGAAACTATGGCTACACCTTC. It translates to CSVVGYRRDRRNYGYTF.

The chain is built from TRBV4-1 and TRBJ2-3, with 10 bases that match TRBD2. V was clipped by 0 bases and J by 0 bases; unmatched bases: 6. This CDR3 has 18 amino acids. Germline loops: CDR1 MGHRA, CDR2 YSYEKL. CDR3 region: CASSQDLGLAASTDTQYF. In nucleotides, the CDR3 is TGCGCCAGCAGCCAAGACCTCGGACTAGCGGCTAGCACAGATACGCAGTATTTT.

This clonotype turned up a few times. The J gene is TRBJ1-3, the V gene TRBV20-1; no clear D gene. The CDR3 contains 15 residues. Looked up from germline, CDR1 is DFQATT and CDR2 is SNEGSKA (reference sequence). V was pared by 0 bases and J by 3 bases, with 12 bases between. CDR3 in amino acids: CSARDISPDGNTIYF. In DNA, the CDR3 is TGCAGTGCTAGAGATATTAGTCCAGATGGAAACACCATATATTTT.

The chain links TRBV2 to TRBJ2-7; maybe TRBD2 (6 bases). Trimming took 4 bases from V and 5 from J, leaving 12 bases between them. CDR1 and CDR2 from the germline V gene are SNHLY and FYNNEI. The CDR3 runs 13 residues. CDR3 sequence: CASSGGSGDEQYF. In DNA, the CDR3 is TGTGCCAGCAGTGGGGGTAGCGGAGACGAGCAGTACTTC.

A few counts support this clonotype. The chain links TRBV19 to TRBJ2-3, with D uncertain. Trimming pared 5 bases from V and 2 bases from J, leaving 2 bases between. This CDR3 contains 11 residues. Germline V gives CDR1 LNHDA, CDR2 SQIVND (reference sequence). As DNA, the CDR3 is TGTGCCAGTAGTCACACAGATACGCAGTATTTT. Amino acids: CASSHTDTQYF.

The rearrangement links TRBV25-1 to TRBJ2-2, with D hard to call. V was clipped by 3 bases and J by 3 bases, with 11 bases between them. The CDR3 runs to 15 residues. Germline assignment: CDR1 MGHDK and CDR2 SYGVNS. CDR3 sequence (DNA): TGTGCCAGCAGTGACGGTATTCGCGACACCGGGGAGCTGTTTTTT. It yields the protein CASSDGIRDTGELFF.

This clonotype was observed a few times. CDR3: CASSLQTGSTATGELFF. CDR3 sequence (DNA): TGTGCCAGCAGCCTCCAGACAGGGTCCACCGCCACCGGGGAGCTGTTTTTT. V and J are TRBV3-1 and TRBJ2-2; 7 positions match TRBD1. Germline loops: CDR1 LGHDT, CDR2 YNNKEL (reference sequence). This CDR3 is built from 17 residues. Losses at the gene ends were 4 bases for V and 4 bases for J; bases not matched to a gene: 12.